Below are 5 T cell receptor beta chains sequenced from a single sample in a study of blood T cell repertoires in COVID-19. Produced via immunoSEQ multiplex PCR; TCRdb's table is partial and in-frame only. The data show some 130,000 clones, 86% seen once. The specimen was peripheral blood. All receptors derive from an older woman with COVID-19, enrolled during active disease.

V and J are TRBV21-1 and TRBJ2-2; TRBD1, the table's D call, lacks a check against the DNA. TRBV21-1 constitutes a pseudogene. The CDR3 is 13 residues long. CDR3 amino acids: CASRGDSTGELFF. CDR3 DNA sequence: TGTGCCAGCCGAGGGGACAGCACCGGGGAGCTGTTTTTT.

This chain joins TRBV15 and TRBJ1-2, with no clear D. Per germline, CDR1 LNHNV and CDR2 YYDKDF (reference sequence). The CDR3 spans 13 residues. With 1 base removed from V and 3 bases from J, the gap between germline ends came to 6 bases. CDR3 DNA sequence: TGTGCCACCAGCAGAGCAGTGGACTATGGCTACACCTTC. This translates into CATSRAVDYGYTF.

The chain has TRBV5-6 and TRBJ2-5; 7 bases are shared with TRBD1. The CDR3 covers 13 residues. Germline CDR1 reads SGHDT; CDR2 reads YYEEEE. With 3 bases clipped from V and 6 bases from J, the junction kept 5 bases outside the gene matches. Here the CDR3 DNA reads TGTGCCAGCAGCTCCACAGGGGCCCAGACCCAGTACTTC. It yields the protein CASSSTGAQTQYF.

The chain employs TRBV2 and TRBJ2-3; D call uncertain. Germline V CDR1 and CDR2: SNHLY, FYNNEI. This CDR3 contains 15 residues. The V and J ends lost 2 bases and 0 bases respectively, with 9 bases between them. The CDR3 reads CASSEFGGSTDTQYF. The CDR3, as DNA: TGTGCCAGCAGTGAATTTGGCGGTAGCACAGATACGCAGTATTTT.

V usage is TRBV11-2 and J usage is TRBJ2-3; no definite D call. Germline values: CDR1 SGHAT, CDR2 FQNNGV. The CDR3 is 13 amino acids. Trimming shortened V by 5 bases and J by 0 bases, and 6 bases separated the two germline ends. CDR3 sequence reads: CASSITSTDTQYF. DNA for the CDR3: TGTGCCAGCAGCATCACTAGCACAGATACGCAGTATTTT.